Below are 24 T cell receptor beta chains sequenced from a single sample in a study of long-term antiretroviral therapy in people with HIV. The assay, immunoSEQ v3.0, was run at survey level. Libraries were prepared by immunoSEQ multiplex PCR; TCRdb keeps only in-frame clonotypes and omits some of them. The sample lists fewer than 8,500 clones, 65% to 85% occurring once. The sequencing used unsorted PBMCs, collected less than 2.7 years before starting antiretroviral therapy. These receptors all come from a man in his forties with HIV.

The chain carries TRBV5-8 and TRBJ2-7; D gene unclear. V gave up 1 base and J gave up 3 bases, with 8 bases separating them. This CDR3 contains 13 residues. Germline CDR1 reads SGHTS; CDR2 reads YDEGEE. The CDR3 DNA sequence: TGTGCCAGCAGCTTGTCCAGGAACTACGAGCAGTACTTC. As protein: CASSLSRNYEQYF. Variable domain in full (rest from reference TRBV5-8 and TRBJ2-7): EAGVTQSPTHLIKTRGQQATLRCSPISGHTSVYWYQQALGLGLQFLLWYDEGEERNRGNFPPRFSGRQFPNYSSELNVNALELEDSALYLCASSLSRNYEQYFGPGTRLTVT.

The CDR3 nucleotides are TGTGCCAGCAGTGAAATTGTCAGGAGGAACACTGAAGCTTTCTTT. Translating gives CASSEIVRRNTEAFF. The chain joins TRBV2 to TRBJ1-1; no definite D call. This CDR3 comprises 15 residues. Trimming took 2 bases from V and 1 from J, leaving 11 bases between them. The germline V gene has CDR1 SNHLY and CDR2 FYNNEI.

The rearrangement joins TRBV25-1 to TRBJ2-7, with D perhaps being TRBD1 or TRBD2 (5 bases each). The CDR3 loop spans 16 amino acids. Trimming took 1 base from V and 6 from J, leaving 19 bases between them. Germline CDR1 reads MGHDK; CDR2 reads SYGVNS. CDR3 sequence: CASSEWWGIKGCEQYF. As DNA, the CDR3 is TGTGCCAGCAGTGAATGGTGGGGGATCAAAGGGTGCGAGCAGTACTTC.

The chain joins TRBV7-6 to TRBJ1-2, with 9 bases aligning to TRBD1. The CDR3 contains 15 residues. Trimming at V came to 5 bases and at J to 4 bases, leaving 8 bases not matched to a gene. From germline, CDR1 is SGHVS and CDR2 FNYEAQ. The CDR3 coding sequence is TGTGCCAGCAGCCCGCAACGGACAGGGGCCTATGGCTACACCTTC. Translation: CASSPQRTGAYGYTF.

This clone is labeled as medium-sized. The V and J genes are TRBV7-6 and TRBJ1-2; 10 nucleotides agree with TRBD1. The germline V gene has CDR1 SGHVS and CDR2 FNYEAQ. With 5 bases clipped from V and 5 bases from J, the junction kept 5 bases outside the gene matches. CDR3 length: 14 residues. The CDR3 bases are TGTGCCAGCAGCCCCCGGGACAGGGGTTATGGCTACACCTTC. Translated, it gives CASSPRDRGYGYTF.

The genes are TRBV19 and TRBJ1-1, with a tentative D call TRBD1 (5 bases). Trimming took 4 bases from V and 4 from J, leaving 13 bases between them. The germline CDR1 and CDR2 sequences are LNHDA and SQIVND (reference sequence). This CDR3 is 14 amino acids long. Here the CDR3 reads CASSTQPGGTEAFF. The DNA for the CDR3 is TGTGCCAGTAGTACCCAGCCCGGGGGCACTGAAGCTTTCTTT.

The rearrangement uses TRBV6-6 and TRBJ2-1; 9 bases map to TRBD2. Germline lookup yields CDR1 MNHNY and CDR2 SVGAGI (reference sequence). The CDR3 runs to 14 residues. V was pared by 2 bases and J by 7 bases, with 3 bases of the junction left unmatched. The CDR3, as DNA: TGTGCCAGCAGTTACGGCGGGGGGGCAAATGAGCAGTTCTTC. Translating gives CASSYGGGANEQFF.

V is TRBV4-3 and J is TRBJ1-5; TRBD1 aligns across 7 bases. The CDR3 spans 14 residues. Trimming cost V 4 bases and J 7 bases; bases outside gene matches: 7. Per germline, CDR1 LGHNA and CDR2 YSLEER. CDR3 sequence reads: CASSRDRARQPQHF. In DNA form, the CDR3 reads TGCGCCAGCAGCCGTGACAGGGCGCGCCAGCCCCAGCATTTT.

This clone turned up a few times. This chain joins TRBV27 and TRBJ1-2; D call uncertain. Trimming took 6 bases from V and 7 from J, leaving 21 bases between them. The germline V gene encodes CDR1 MNHEY and CDR2 SMNVEV (reference sequence). The CDR3 spans 15 residues. The CDR3 is CASRPDLLAKAGYTF. Here the CDR3 DNA reads TGTGCCAGCAGGCCCGACTTGTTGGCTAAAGCTGGCTACACCTTC.

This chain links TRBV4-3 with TRBJ2-7; 16 positions match TRBD2. CDR1 and CDR2 (germline): LGHNA, YSLEER. The V and J ends lost 4 bases and 3 bases, in that order; junction bases with no gene match: 9. CDR3 length: 18 amino acids. The CDR3 nucleotides are TGCGCCAGCAGCCCGGGACTAGCGGGGGGGTCTACAGGCTACGAGCAGTACTTC. It is translated as CASSPGLAGGSTGYEQYF.

The chain links TRBV5-1 to TRBJ1-4, with 9 bases lining up with TRBD1. Germline values: CDR1 SGHRS, CDR2 YFSETQ. This CDR3 region has 15 residues. The ends lost 2 bases at V and 5 bases at J; junction bases unmatched: 4. The CDR3 region is CASSFWGTGNEKLFF. The CDR3 DNA is TGCGCCAGCAGCTTTTGGGGGACAGGGAATGAAAAACTGTTTTTT.

This clone was detected a few times. The genes are TRBV10-1 and TRBJ2-7, with no clear D. Germline V gives CDR1 WNHNN, CDR2 SYGVQD (reference sequence). CDR3 length: 13 residues. Trimming left V 0 bases short and J 3 bases short, with 6 bases between. DNA of the CDR3: TGCGCCAGCAGTGAGTCGGCAGGCTACGAGCAGTACTTC. Translating gives CASSESAGYEQYF.

This clone has a handful of counts. The chain carries TRBV5-4 and TRBJ1-3; D is ambiguous. Germline CDR1 and CDR2: SGHNT and YYREEE (reference sequence). CDR3 length: 13 residues. Trimming left V 5 bases short and J 0 bases short, with 6 bases between. CDR3: CASRGSSGNTIYF. The CDR3 DNA reads TGTGCCAGCAGGGGAAGCTCTGGAAACACCATATATTTT.

The CDR3 loop reads CAWSSTSGAGGTQYF. DNA for the CDR3: TGTGCCTGGAGTTCGACTAGCGGAGCGGGTGGTACGCAGTATTTT. V is TRBV30 and J is TRBJ2-3; 9 nucleotides match TRBD2. CDR1 GTSNPN and CDR2 SVGIG come from the germline V gene (reference sequence). This CDR3 region has 15 residues. V trimming: 2 bases; J trimming: 8 bases; junction bases outside the gene matches: 11.

This rearrangement joins TRBV12-5 to TRBJ1-1; D remains ambiguous. The ends were cut back, 1 base at V and 1 base at J, with 13 bases in the middle. CDR3 length equals 16 residues. The germline CDR1 and CDR2 sequences are LGHNT and FRNRAP. CDR3 sequence: CASGLGWEGTNTEAFF. CDR3 nucleotides: TGTGCTAGTGGTTTGGGATGGGAGGGAACGAACACTGAAGCTTTCTTT.

The CDR3 here is CASSEGGRAEQYF. The CDR3 bases are TGTGCCAGCAGTGAGGGGGGCCGCGCTGAGCAGTACTTC. This chain uses TRBV2 with TRBJ2-7; the D gene could be TRBD1 or TRBD2 (6 bases each). Trimming removed 3 bases at V and 7 bases at J, with 13 bases between. The germline CDR1 and CDR2 sequences are SNHLY and FYNNEI. This CDR3 contains 13 residues.

This clone was recorded a few times. The chain carries TRBV19 and TRBJ2-3; 7 positions match TRBD2. Trimming removed 3 bases from V and 5 bases from J; junction bases left unmatched: 2. Germline V lookup: CDR1 LNHDA, CDR2 SQIVND (reference sequence). This CDR3 spans 13 amino acids. The CDR3 bases are TGTGCCAGTAGTATGGGGGGGGAAGATACGCAGTATTTT. It translates to CASSMGGEDTQYF.

This chain connects TRBV6-5 to TRBJ1-1, with TRBD1 identical over 7 bases. The CDR3 runs 14 residues. V was pared by 5 bases and J by 3 bases, with 6 bases of the junction left unmatched. Germline CDR1 reads MNHEY; CDR2 reads SVGAGI. This CDR3 is CASSPTGLDTEAFF. Written as DNA, the CDR3 is TGTGCCAGCAGTCCGACAGGGCTCGACACTGAAGCTTTCTTT.

The chain uses TRBV11-2 and TRBJ1-1; no clear D. Germline loops: CDR1 SGHAT, CDR2 FQNNGV. Trimming cost V 1 base and J 2 bases, with 14 bases left between them. This CDR3 has 16 amino acids. For the CDR3, the DNA is TGTGCCAGCAGCTTAGCCTTCTCAGGAGGAAACACTGAAGCTTTCTTT. It yields the protein CASSLAFSGGNTEAFF.

The chain joins TRBV5-4 to TRBJ2-1, with D perhaps TRBD2 (6 bases). V was pared by 0 bases and J by 4 bases, with 11 bases between. The CDR3 covers 15 residues. Germline CDR1 and CDR2: SGHNT and YYREEE (reference sequence). This chain's CDR3 is CASSLVGSSYNEQFF. Written as DNA, the CDR3 is TGTGCCAGCAGCTTGGTCGGGAGCTCATACAATGAGCAGTTCTTC.

The CDR3 protein is CASGREPDSYEQYF. The CDR3 DNA reads as TGTGCCAGCGGCCGCGAGCCAGACTCCTACGAGCAGTACTTC. J is TRBJ2-7 and V is TRBV5-4; D call uncertain. The CDR3 has 14 residues. The germline gives CDR1 SGHNT, CDR2 YYREEE (reference sequence). The V and J ends lost 7 bases and 0 bases respectively, with 14 bases between them.

This chain connects TRBV6-1 to TRBJ1-2; no definite D call. V lost 5 bases, J lost 0 bases, and 7 bases lay in between. Germline lookup yields CDR1 MNHNS and CDR2 SASEGT. The CDR3 is 13 amino acids. DNA for the CDR3: TGTGCCAGCAGTCCGAATGCTAACTATGGCTACACCTTC. Translating gives CASSPNANYGYTF.

Comments on this clone: Compared with germline, one end of the junction differs, possibly owing to a read error. The chain is built from TRBV5-4 and TRBJ2-1; D tentatively reads TRBD1 or TRBD2 (5 bases each). The CDR3 length is 16 residues. Germline V lookup: CDR1 SGHNT, CDR2 YYREEE (reference sequence). The CDR3 coding sequence is TGTGCCAGCAGCTTGGGGATGAGGGGCTCCTCCAATGAGCAGTTCTTC. It codes for CASSLGMRGSSNEQFF.

This clone has a handful of counts. CDR3 nucleotide sequence: TGCGCCAGCAGTGATTACACTGAAGCTTTCTTT. The encoded protein is CASSDYTEAFF. The V and J genes are TRBV10-1 and TRBJ1-1; no clear D. The CDR3 consists of 11 residues. The germline gives CDR1 WNHNN, CDR2 SYGVQD (reference sequence). V was shortened by 3 bases and J by 3 bases, with 2 bases between the two germline ends.